This T cell receptor (beta chain) was found in a study of blood T cell repertoires in COVID-19. About the research overall: Researchers got acute and convalescent COVID-19 samples from the United States, Italy and Spain. T cells, B-cell-depleted T cells, or PBMCs provided the cDNA or gDNA that served as material.

V was pared by 2 bases and J by 0 bases, with 4 bases of the junction left unmatched. Germline V gene sequence: CDR1 SEHNR, CDR2 FQNEAQ (reference sequence). CDR3 length: 15 residues. Original processing notes: The authors estimated nucleated cell counts from reference gene primer amplification. Libraries were prepared by immunoSEQ multiplex PCR; TCRdb keeps only in-frame clonotypes and omits some of them. That table furnishes V, J and clone size, whereas the DNA furnished D and trimming. The sample holds 120,000 to 150,000 clones, 70% to 80% seen once. Sequenced input: peripheral blood. The V call is TRBV7-9, the J call TRBJ2-7, with 7 bases lining up with TRBD2. The clonotype comes from a man aged 60-69 years with acute or convalescent COVID-19. CDR3: CASSLLGGVSYEQYF. Written as DNA, the CDR3 is TGTGCCAGCAGCTTATTGGGGGGGGTCTCCTACGAGCAGTACTTC.